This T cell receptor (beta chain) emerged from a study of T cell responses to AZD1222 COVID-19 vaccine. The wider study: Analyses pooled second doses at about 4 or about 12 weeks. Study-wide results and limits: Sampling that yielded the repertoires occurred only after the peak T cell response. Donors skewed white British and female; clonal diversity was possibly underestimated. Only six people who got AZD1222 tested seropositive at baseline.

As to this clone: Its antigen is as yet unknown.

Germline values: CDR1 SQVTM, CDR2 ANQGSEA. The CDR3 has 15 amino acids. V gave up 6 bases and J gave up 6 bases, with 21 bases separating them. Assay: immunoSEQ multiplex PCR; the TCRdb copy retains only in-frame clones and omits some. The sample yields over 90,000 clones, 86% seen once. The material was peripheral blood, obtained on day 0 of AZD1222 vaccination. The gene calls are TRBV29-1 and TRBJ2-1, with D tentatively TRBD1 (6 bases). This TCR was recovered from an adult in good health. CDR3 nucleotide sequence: TGCAGCGTCACACCTACAGGGCTCCCCTTCAATGAGCAGTTCTTC. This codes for CSVTPTGLPFNEQFF.